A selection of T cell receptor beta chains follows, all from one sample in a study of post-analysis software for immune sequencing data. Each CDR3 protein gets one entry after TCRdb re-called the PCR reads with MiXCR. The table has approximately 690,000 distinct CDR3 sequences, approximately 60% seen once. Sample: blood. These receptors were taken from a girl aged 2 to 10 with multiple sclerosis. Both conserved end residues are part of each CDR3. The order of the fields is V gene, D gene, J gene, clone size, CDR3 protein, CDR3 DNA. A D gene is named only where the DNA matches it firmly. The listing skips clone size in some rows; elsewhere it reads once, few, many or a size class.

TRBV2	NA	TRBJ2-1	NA	CASKRDEQFF	TGTGCCAGCAAACGCGATGAGCAGTTCTTC
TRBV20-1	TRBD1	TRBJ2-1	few	CSAMGQMISNEQFF	TGCAGTGCCATGGGACAGATGATCTCCAATGAGCAGTTCTTC
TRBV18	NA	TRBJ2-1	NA	CASSWTDDVVGEQFF	TGTGCCAGCTCGTGGACAGACGACGTGGTGGGTGAGCAGTTCTTC
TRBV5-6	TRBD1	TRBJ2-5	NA	CASSSAGTEETQYF	TGTGCCAGCAGCTCCGCCGGGACAGAAGAGACCCAGTACTTC
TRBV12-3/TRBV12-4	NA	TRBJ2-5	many	CASSLPGETQYF	TGTGCCAGCAGCTTACCCGGGGAGACCCAGTACTTC
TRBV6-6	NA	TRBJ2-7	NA	CASTTGLVYEQYF	TGTGCCAGCACAACCGGACTCGTATACGAGCAGTACTTC
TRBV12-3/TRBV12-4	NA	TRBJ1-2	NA	CASDGVGGANYGYTF	TGTGCCAGCGATGGGGTCGGGGGAGCTAACTATGGCTACACCTTC
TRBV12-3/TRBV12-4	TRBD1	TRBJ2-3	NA	CASSPGTGVRSSTDTQYF	TGTGCCAGCAGTCCCGGGACAGGGGTGAGGTCTAGCACAGATACGCAGTATTTT
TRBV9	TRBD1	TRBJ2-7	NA	CASSVRTGIEQYF	TGTGCCAGCAGCGTCCGGACAGGGATCGAGCAGTACTTC
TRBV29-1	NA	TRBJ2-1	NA	CSVPTGAHEQFF	TGCAGCGTGCCGACGGGGGCACACGAGCAGTTCTTC
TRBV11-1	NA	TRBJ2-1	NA	CASSGGGDEFF	TGTGCCAGCAGCGGAGGGGGAGATGAGTTCTTC